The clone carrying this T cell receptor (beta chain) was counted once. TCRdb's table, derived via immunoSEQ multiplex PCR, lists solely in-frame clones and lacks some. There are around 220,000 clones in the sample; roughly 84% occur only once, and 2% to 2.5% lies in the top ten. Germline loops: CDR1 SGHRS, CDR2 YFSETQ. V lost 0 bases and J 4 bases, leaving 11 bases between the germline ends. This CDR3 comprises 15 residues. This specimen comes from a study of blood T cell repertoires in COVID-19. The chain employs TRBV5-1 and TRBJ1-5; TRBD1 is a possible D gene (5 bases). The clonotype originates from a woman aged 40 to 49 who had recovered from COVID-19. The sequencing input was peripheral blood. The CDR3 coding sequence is TGCGCCAGCAGCTTGGAAGGCCAGGGAAATCAGCCCCAGCATTTT. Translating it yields CASSLEGQGNQPQHF.